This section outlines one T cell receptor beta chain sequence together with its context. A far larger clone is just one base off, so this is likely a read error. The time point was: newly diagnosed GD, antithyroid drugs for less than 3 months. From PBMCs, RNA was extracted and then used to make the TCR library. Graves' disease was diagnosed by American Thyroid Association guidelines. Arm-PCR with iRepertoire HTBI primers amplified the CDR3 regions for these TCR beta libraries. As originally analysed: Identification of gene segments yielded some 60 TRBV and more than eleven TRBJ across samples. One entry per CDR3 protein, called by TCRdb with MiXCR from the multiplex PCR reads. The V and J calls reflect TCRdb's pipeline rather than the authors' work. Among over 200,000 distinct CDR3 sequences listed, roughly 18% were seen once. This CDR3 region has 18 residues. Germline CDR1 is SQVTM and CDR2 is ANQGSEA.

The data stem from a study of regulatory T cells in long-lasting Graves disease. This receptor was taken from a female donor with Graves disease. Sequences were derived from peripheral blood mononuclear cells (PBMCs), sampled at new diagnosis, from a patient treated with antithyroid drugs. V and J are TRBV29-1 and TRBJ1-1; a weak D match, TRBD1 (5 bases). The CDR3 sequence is CSVETGTSGRSPADTRYF. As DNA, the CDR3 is TGCAGCGTTGAAACCGGGACTAGCGGGAGGAGCCCCGCAGATACGCGGTATTTT.